Following are 10 T cell receptor beta chains from one sample sequenced in a study of T cell repertoires in cytomegalovirus infection. TCRdb ran MiXCR on the reads and lists one entry per CDR3 protein. The sample holds 900,000 to 950,000 distinct CDR3 sequences; approximately 33% are singletons and the top ten take about an eighth. No antigens are known for them. This specimen consisted of cultured CD8+ T cells from PBMCs, obtained from culture after CMV antigen stimulation. The receptor source for this set is a human donor in good health (CMV status not recorded). Some clones in this sample may be carry-over from other donors' samples.

This clonotype was counted a few times. This rearrangement joins TRBV14 to TRBJ2-3, with a possible D match to TRBD2 (5 bases). Germline loops: CDR1 SGHDN, CDR2 FVKESK. V dropped 4 bases and J dropped 4 bases, with 15 bases sitting between them. The CDR3 spans 15 residues. CDR3 DNA sequence: TGTGCCAGCAGCCTCCAGCGGAACTGGGCAGATACGCAGTATTTT. This gives the protein CASSLQRNWADTQYF.

This clonotype was detected a few times. The chain combines TRBV7-9 with TRBJ1-1; 9 bases agree with TRBD1. CDR1 and CDR2 (germline): SEHNR, FQNEAQ (reference sequence). Trimming cost V 2 bases and J 5 bases; bases outside gene matches: 6. The CDR3 sequence is 15 residues long. This CDR3 reads CASSLPTGGGTEAFF. DNA of the CDR3: TGTGCCAGCAGCTTACCCACAGGGGGCGGAACTGAAGCTTTCTTT.

This clonotype was counted a few times. The chain employs TRBV19 and TRBJ1-1; tentative D call: TRBD1 (5 bases). The V end lost 10 bases, the J end lost 5 bases, and 23 bases lay between the germline ends. Germline values: CDR1 LNHDA, CDR2 SQIVND (reference sequence). The CDR3 is 15 amino acids. CDR3: CATHPWAGILTEAFF. The CDR3 DNA is TGTGCCACCCACCCGTGGGCAGGGATCTTGACTGAAGCTTTCTTT.

V gene TRBV5-1 combines with J gene TRBJ1-1; D uncertain. The V gene's germline CDR1 is SGHRS and CDR2 YFSETQ. Trimming left V 7 bases short and J 5 bases short, with 15 bases between. This CDR3 is built from 13 residues. The CDR3 loop reads CASEAESNTEAFF. CDR3 sequence (DNA): TGCGCCAGCGAAGCGGAATCGAATACTGAAGCTTTCTTT.

V gene TRBV7-2 combines with J gene TRBJ1-2; D gene ambiguous. V shed 2 bases and J shed 1 base, with 8 bases lying between them. The CDR3 sequence is 14 residues long. Germline-derived CDR1 and CDR2 are SGHTA and FQGNSA. The CDR3 coding sequence is TGTGCCAGCAGCTTAACGGTCGGTAACTATGGCTACACCTTC. Translated, it gives CASSLTVGNYGYTF.

At least ten counts were recorded for this clonotype. The chain links TRBV7-2 to TRBJ1-6; 7 positions match TRBD1. CDR1 SGHTA and CDR2 FQGNSA come from the germline V gene. V was pared by 2 bases and J by 10 bases, with 8 bases of the junction left unmatched. The CDR3 length is 15 residues. CDR3 loop: CASSLQGEDRSPLHF. The CDR3 DNA reads TGTGCCAGCAGCTTACAGGGGGAGGATAGGTCACCCCTCCACTTT.

This clonotype has at least ten counts. J is TRBJ1-4 and V is TRBV12-3 or TRBV12-4; unclear D gene. CDR3 length equals 15 residues. Trimming removed 3 bases from V and 7 bases from J, with 15 bases in between. The CDR3: CASSFPGVNTEKLFF. CDR3 bases: TGTGCCAGCAGTTTCCCCGGGGTAAATACTGAAAAACTGTTTTTT.

This clonotype was seen ten or more times. The V gene is TRBV7-8, the J gene TRBJ2-1, with D tentatively TRBD1 (6 bases). CDR1 is SGHVS and CDR2 is FQNEAQ in the germline V gene. CDR3 length equals 17 residues. V shed 2 bases and J shed 2 bases, with 16 bases lying between them. The CDR3 nucleotides are TGTGCCAGCAGCTTACAGGGGCCAGGGACCGCCTACAATGAGCAGTTCTTC. Translated, it gives CASSLQGPGTAYNEQFF.

Regarding this clonotype: It may be a read error: a sequence one base away is much more abundant. The rearrangement joins TRBV5-4 to TRBJ2-2; 8 nucleotides agree with TRBD1. The CDR3 is 17 residues long. Germline V gene lookup returns CDR1 SGHNT and CDR2 YYREEE (reference sequence). The CDR3 loop reads CVSSTPRQGARTGELFF. In DNA, the CDR3 is TGTGTCAGCAGCACCCCCCGGCAGGGGGCGAGGACCGGGGAGCTGTTTTTT. Full variable domain (remainder filled in from reference TRBV5-4 and TRBJ2-2): ETGVTQSPTHLIKTRGQQVTLRCSSQSGHNTVSWYQQALGQGPQFIFQYYREEENGRGNFPPRFSGLQFPNYSSELNVNALELDDSALYLCVSSTPRQGARTGELFFGEGSRLTVL.

Concerning this clonotype: At one of its ends the junction is not consistent with the germline gene, which may arise from a read error. J is TRBJ2-1 and V is TRBV11-2, with TRBD2 identical over 8 bases. Germline CDR1 SGHAT, CDR2 FQNNGV. The CDR3 extends over 16 amino acids. The CDR3 DNA reads as TGTGTCAGCAGCTTATTCCCCACCGGGGGGGTTAGCGAGGGGTTCTTC. It translates to CVSSLFPTGGVSEGFF.